The 20 T cell receptor beta chains in this list originate from one sample, sequenced in a study of shared clonotypes between healthy human individuals. Profiling relied on immunoSEQ multiplex PCR, and the TCRdb table lists in-frame clones only, not all of them. The table includes millions of clones, more than 90% detected once. The sample taken for sequencing was naive CD4+ T cells sorted from blood. Subset in this sample: CD45RA+ positively selected. These receptors all stem from a man aged 18 to 35 in good health.

As regards this clone: The identical CDR3 is also encoded by other nucleotide sequences in the sample. J is TRBJ2-5 and V is TRBV7-2, with 7 bases lining up with TRBD2. Trimming removed 1 base from V and 4 bases from J; junction bases left unmatched: 0. This CDR3 has 13 amino acids. The germline gives CDR1 SGHTA, CDR2 FQGNSA. The CDR3 loop is CASSLGGGETQYF. CDR3 nucleotide sequence: TGTGCCAGCAGCTTAGGCGGGGGAGAGACCCAGTACTTC.

The chain couples TRBV6-6 to TRBJ1-6; TRBD1 matches 7 bases. Germline V gene data show CDR1 as MNHNY and CDR2 as SVGAGI (reference sequence). CDR3 length equals 16 residues. Germline trimming cut 6 bases from V and 5 bases from J; bases unmatched to any gene: 10. The DNA for the CDR3 is TGTGCCAGCAGGACCCACCAGGGGGGGGATAATTCACCCCTCCACTTT. Translating it yields CASRTHQGGDNSPLHF.

This chain connects TRBV2 to TRBJ2-1, with 10 bases that match TRBD2. The germline V gene has CDR1 SNHLY and CDR2 FYNNEI. The CDR3 is 11 amino acids. V lost 5 bases to trimming and J lost 16 bases; unmatched junction nucleotides: 5. CDR3 amino acids: CASSLASGSFF. CDR3 DNA sequence: TGTGCCAGCAGTTTAGCTAGCGGGAGCTTCTTC.

The V and J genes are TRBV7-2 and TRBJ2-1; TRBD2 aligns across 7 bases. This CDR3 region has 15 residues. Trimming at V came to 3 bases and at J to 5 bases, leaving 7 bases not matched to a gene. CDR1 and CDR2 (germline): SGHTA, FQGNSA. The CDR3 DNA reads TGTGCCAGCAGCTTGGGGTGGGCGGGGGACAATGAGCAGTTCTTC. Translating it yields CASSLGWAGDNEQFF.

This clone was recorded only once. The J gene is TRBJ1-4, the V gene TRBV10-3, with TRBD1 matching over 10 bases. The CDR3 consists of 14 residues. With 5 bases clipped from V and 8 bases from J, the junction kept 5 bases outside the gene matches. Germline values: CDR1 ENHRY, CDR2 SYGVKD. The CDR3 nucleotides read TGTGCCATCAGTTTCGGGGGACAGGGGGAAAAACTGTTTTTT. Protein product: CAISFGGQGEKLFF.

The CDR3 nucleotides are TGTGCCAGCAGCTTACCTAGCGGTAGCACAGATACGCAGTATTTT. This translates into CASSLPSGSTDTQYF. V is TRBV7-2 and J is TRBJ2-3; TRBD2 matches 7 bases. The ends lost 2 bases at V and 0 bases at J; junction bases unmatched: 2. The CDR3 consists of 15 residues. CDR1 is SGHTA, CDR2 FQGNSA, per germline.

J is TRBJ1-4 and V is TRBV25-1, with D possibly TRBD1 on 5 matching bases. Germline V gene sequence: CDR1 MGHDK, CDR2 SYGVNS. The CDR3 runs to 17 residues. The ends were cut back, 5 bases at V and 6 bases at J, with 22 bases in the middle. This CDR3 is CASSWGSSGGADEKLFF. In nucleotides, the CDR3 is TGTGCCAGCAGTTGGGGTTCCAGTGGGGGAGCGGATGAAAAACTGTTTTTT.

This rearrangement joins TRBV2 to TRBJ1-1, with a weak D call TRBD1 (5 bases). CDR1 is SNHLY, CDR2 FYNNEI, per germline. The CDR3 is 13 amino acids. V lost 8 bases and J 4 bases, leaving 14 bases between the germline ends. CDR3 loop: CASGAEGTTEAFF. In DNA, the CDR3 is TGTGCCAGCGGGGCTGAGGGAACCACTGAAGCTTTCTTT.

CDR3: CAINGTGLNTEAFF. CDR3 DNA sequence: TGTGCCATCAACGGCACAGGGTTGAACACTGAAGCTTTCTTT. This sequence joins TRBV10-3 and TRBJ1-1, with D maybe TRBD1 (6 bases). V dropped 7 bases and J dropped 0 bases, with 12 bases sitting between them. The CDR3 spans 14 residues. Germline CDR1 ENHRY, CDR2 SYGVKD.

This sequence joins TRBV9 and TRBJ2-7; TRBD2 aligns across 8 bases. Germline values: CDR1 SGDLS, CDR2 YYNGEE. The CDR3 length is 14 residues. V gave up 4 bases and J gave up 7 bases; unmatched junction bases: 10. As DNA, the CDR3 is TGTGCCAGCAGCTCGGACGGGGGGGCCGGAGAGCAGTACTTC. It specifies CASSSDGGAGEQYF.

This chain uses TRBV4-3 with TRBJ2-5, with 8 bases aligning to TRBD2. V lost 0 bases and J lost 4; bases outside the gene matches: 7. Germline assignment: CDR1 LGHNA and CDR2 YSLEER. The CDR3 consists of 16 residues. The DNA of the CDR3 is TGCGCCAGCAGCCAAGATATGCTAGCGGGTGGAGAGACCCAGTACTTC. Its translation is CASSQDMLAGGETQYF.

This chain connects TRBV10-1 to TRBJ2-3; no clear D gene. CDR1 and CDR2 from the germline V gene are WNHNN and SYGVQD (reference sequence). The CDR3 has 14 residues. The V and J ends lost 3 bases and 4 bases respectively, with 11 bases between them. The CDR3 nucleotides are TGCGCCAGCAGTGAAGGCGCGACCCCAGATACGCAGTATTTT. Protein sequence: CASSEGATPDTQYF.

The chain has TRBV5-1 and TRBJ1-4; D is unresolved. Trimming removed 4 bases at V and 7 bases at J, with 14 bases between. This CDR3 comprises 14 residues. CDR1 is SGHRS and CDR2 is YFSETQ in the germline V gene. CDR3 in DNA: TGCGCCAGCAGCCCCACGAGGGTGGGTGAAAAACTGTTTTTT. Protein: CASSPTRVGEKLFF. Supplemented by reference TRBV5-1 and TRBJ1-4, the full variable domain reads KAGVTQTPRYLIKTRGQQVTLSCSPISGHRSVSWYQQTPGQGLQFLFEYFSETQRNKGNFPGRFSGRQFSNSRSEMNVSTLELGDSALYLCASSPTRVGEKLFFGSGTQLSVL.

This sequence joins TRBV21-1 and TRBJ2-7; the table's D call of TRBD2 was not tested on the DNA. TRBV21-1 is deemed a pseudogene. The CDR3 loop spans 12 amino acids. CDR3: CASSKRDYEQYF. CDR3 sequence (DNA): TGTGCCAGCAGCAAACGGGACTACGAGCAGTACTTC.

The J gene is TRBJ1-5, the V gene TRBV5-6; D is ambiguous. Germline CDR1 reads SGHDT; CDR2 reads YYEEEE. V was trimmed by 0 bases and J by 6 bases, leaving 10 bases between them. The CDR3 runs to 14 residues. The CDR3 sequence is CASSLGGKGQPQHF. The CDR3, as DNA: TGTGCCAGCAGCTTGGGGGGTAAGGGTCAGCCCCAGCATTTT.

V and J are TRBV6-5 and TRBJ1-5; 10 bases line up with TRBD1. Trimming cost V 4 bases and J 5 bases; bases outside gene matches: 8. This CDR3 is 16 amino acids long. Germline lookup yields CDR1 MNHEY and CDR2 SVGAGI. The CDR3, as DNA: TGTGCCAGCAGTTCTCATAGGGGACAGGGGCATCAGCCCCAGCATTTT. Residues: CASSSHRGQGHQPQHF.

This clone was recorded once. The chain employs TRBV6-1 and TRBJ2-1; 7 nucleotides agree with TRBD1. Germline V gives CDR1 MNHNS, CDR2 SASEGT. The J segment lost 3 bases and the V segment lost 6 bases, leaving 8 bases of the junction unmatched. This CDR3 is built from 15 residues. The CDR3 here is CASRITGTVYNEQFF. CDR3 nucleotide sequence: TGTGCCAGCAGGATAACCGGGACAGTCTACAATGAGCAGTTCTTC.

This clone appeared a single time. At the DNA level, this CDR3 is encoded by other sequences in the same sample as well. The chain links TRBV6-1 to TRBJ1-1; D call uncertain. Trimming took off 4 bases at V and 1 base at J, with 7 bases between the two ends. Germline CDR1 is MNHNS and CDR2 is SASEGT. This CDR3 region has 13 residues. The CDR3 coding sequence is TGTGCCAGCAGTGCTGGCAGGAACACTGAAGCTTTCTTT. Its translation is CASSAGRNTEAFF.

This clone has a single count. The rearrangement joins TRBV10-3 to TRBJ1-5; 7 positions match TRBD1. CDR1 ENHRY and CDR2 SYGVKD come from the germline V gene. There are 13 residues in the CDR3. Trimming cost V 10 bases and J 5 bases; bases outside gene matches: 8. CDR3 residues: CATGQDPYQPQHF. The CDR3 DNA sequence: TGTGCCACCGGACAGGACCCATATCAGCCCCAGCATTTT.

This clone appeared a single time. This chain connects TRBV19 to TRBJ1-6; D is perhaps TRBD1 (6 bases). The CDR3 sequence is 13 residues long. Germline loops: CDR1 LNHDA, CDR2 SQIVND (reference sequence). Between the trimmed V and J ends, which lost 9 bases and 10 bases, there was a span of 16 bases. CDR3: CASTNRVGSPLHF. The CDR3 DNA follows: TGTGCCAGCACAAACAGGGTGGGGTCACCCCTCCACTTT.